These 12 T cell receptor beta chains share one sample of origin, sequenced in a study of cytomegalovirus exposure and HLA in healthy donors (TCRdb year 2017). The method behind the library was the immunoSEQ multiplex PCR assay. The multiplex PCR relied on a mix of 60 forward primers for TCR Vbeta segments and 13 reverse primers for TCR Jbeta segments. TCRdb re-hosts the immuneACCESS table, in-frame sequences only. Its copies lack some clones; in the studies checked, an unresolved V gene accounts for under half of them, and the cause for the rest is not known. Here the sample has approximately 100,000 clones; 10% occur a single time. In total, the top ten clones hold over 4.5% of the sample. Sequencing was carried out using PBMCs. These receptors were collected from a man aged 35 to 55 in good health and CMV-seropositive.

This clone was observed a few times. This sequence joins TRBV5-4 and TRBJ2-1, with 10 bases lining up with TRBD1. CDR1 is SGHNT and CDR2 is YYREEE in the germline V gene (reference sequence). V was pared by 3 bases and J by 5 bases, with 5 bases of the junction left unmatched. The CDR3 covers 15 residues. As DNA, the CDR3 is TGTGCCAGCAGCTACGGACAGGGGGGGGACAATGAGCAGTTCTTC. Protein sequence: CASSYGQGGDNEQFF.

V is TRBV4-1 and J is TRBJ2-5; 7 nucleotides line up with TRBD1. Unmatched junction bases numbered 2, after V lost 2 bases and J lost 2 bases. The CDR3 is 14 amino acids. CDR1 is MGHRA and CDR2 is YSYEKL in the germline V gene. CDR3 residues: CASSQRDSQETQYF. CDR3 DNA: TGCGCCAGCAGCCAACGGGACAGTCAAGAGACCCAGTACTTC.

Ten or more counts support this clone. The chain uses TRBV2 and TRBJ2-7, with D possibly TRBD2 on 5 matching bases. V lost 7 bases, J lost 12 bases, and 16 bases lay in between. The CDR3 extends over 11 amino acids. The germline CDR1 and CDR2 sequences are SNHLY and FYNNEI. The CDR3 is CASNEEEVPYF. Here the CDR3 DNA reads TGTGCCAGCAACGAAGAGGAGGTACCGTACTTC.

This clone was found a few times. CDR3 amino acids: CASSLYMGDRGFSYEQYF. The DNA for the CDR3 is TGCGCCAGCAGCTTGTATATGGGGGACAGGGGCTTCTCCTACGAGCAGTACTTC. The gene calls are TRBV5-1 and TRBJ2-5; 10 nucleotides line up with TRBD1. The end of the DNA fits TRBJ2-7 better, so the J call may be wrong. The germline V gene encodes CDR1 SGHRS and CDR2 YFSETQ. The CDR3 runs to 18 residues.

This chain joins TRBV6-4 and TRBJ2-1; 11 nucleotides match TRBD2. Germline CDR1 reads MRHNA; CDR2 reads SNTAGT. Trimming removed 4 bases from V and 4 bases from J; junction bases left unmatched: 9. The CDR3 extends over 17 amino acids. CDR3: CASSASGLADKYNEQFF. CDR3 nucleotides: TGTGCCAGCAGTGCCTCGGGACTAGCGGACAAATACAATGAGCAGTTCTTC.

Regarding this clone: At one end the junction does not follow the germline gene, possibly because of a read error. The same CDR3 arises from other DNA sequences in this sample as well. The chain employs TRBV4-1 and TRBJ1-2; possible D gene TRBD1, 6 bases. Germline V gene lookup returns CDR1 MGHRA and CDR2 YSYEKL. The CDR3 loop spans 15 amino acids. The CDR3 DNA is TGCGCCAGCAGCCAAGATTCCGACAGGCAATATGGCTACACCTTT. Translating gives CASSQDSDRQYGYTF.

V is TRBV7-9 and J is TRBJ1-2; TRBD1 matches 7 bases. V dropped 5 bases and J dropped 7; count of bases not matched to a gene: 10. Looked up from germline, CDR1 is SEHNR and CDR2 is FQNEAQ (reference sequence). This CDR3 is 14 amino acids long. CDR3 in amino acids: CASSDFQGESGYTF. The CDR3 DNA is TGTGCCAGCAGCGACTTCCAGGGGGAGAGTGGCTACACCTTC.

The chain is built from TRBV7-9 and TRBJ1-1; 9 bases map to TRBD1. Germline V gives CDR1 SEHNR, CDR2 FQNEAQ (reference sequence). V lost 6 bases, J lost 8 bases, and 7 bases stayed unmatched. The CDR3 totals 13 residues. The CDR3 loop reads CASRDTGGLEAFF. The CDR3 bases are TGTGCCAGCAGAGATACAGGGGGCTTGGAAGCTTTCTTT. The whole variable domain, filled in from reference TRBV7-9 and TRBJ1-1, reads DTGVSQNPRHKITKRGQNVTFRCDPISEHNRLYWYRQTLGQGPEFLTYFQNEAQLEKSRLLSDRFSAERPKGSFSTLEIQRTEQGDSAMYLCASRDTGGLEAFFGQGTRLTVV.

This clone has only a few counts. This chain links TRBV25-1 with TRBJ2-6; D is perhaps TRBD1 (6 bases). CDR1 is MGHDK and CDR2 is SYGVNS in the germline V gene. The length of the CDR3 is 16 residues. Between the trimmed V and J ends, which lost 5 bases and 0 bases, there was a span of 11 bases. The CDR3: CASSTDRFSGANVLTF. CDR3 DNA sequence: TGTGCCAGCAGTACCGACAGGTTCTCTGGGGCCAACGTCCTGACTTTC.

This clone was observed a few times. This chain uses TRBV9 with TRBJ2-1, with D perhaps TRBD1 (5 bases). The CDR3 length is 15 residues. V lost 0 bases and J 8 bases, leaving 15 bases between the germline ends. Germline V CDR1 and CDR2: SGDLS, YYNGEE. In nucleotides, the CDR3 is TGTGCCAGCAGCGTAGAGGGGCGGAACTTTGATGAGCAGTTCTTC. Its protein is CASSVEGRNFDEQFF.

There are a few counts of this clone. V and J are TRBV9 and TRBJ2-7, with D perhaps TRBD2 (6 bases). The ends were cut back, 4 bases at V and 3 bases at J, with 17 bases in the middle. The CDR3 is 15 amino acids. Germline assignment: CDR1 SGDLS and CDR2 YYNGEE. Here the CDR3 reads CASSPQAQGLYEQYF. CDR3 bases: TGTGCCAGCAGCCCTCAGGCCCAGGGACTCTACGAGCAGTACTTC.

This clone was observed a handful of times. The chain joins TRBV15 to TRBJ2-7, with D unresolved. The CDR3 totals 13 residues. V dropped 0 bases and J dropped 3 bases, with 6 bases sitting between them. In germline, CDR1 is LNHNV, CDR2 YYDKDF (reference sequence). CDR3 region: CATSREADYEQYF. The DNA of the CDR3 is TGTGCCACCAGCAGAGAGGCGGACTACGAGCAGTACTTC.